Presented here are 20 T cell receptor beta chains from one specimen sequenced in a study of T cells in localized non-small cell lung cancer (dated by TCRdb to 2020 to 2022). Library construction relied on the immunoSEQ multiplex PCR assay. Entries here come from immuneACCESS through TCRdb and include only in-frame sequences with V and J called. Some clones fail to appear in such tables; in the studies checked, an unresolved V gene covers under half of the shortfall, and the cause of the remainder is unknown. The sample includes roughly 30,000 clones, with approximately 90% observed a single time. Of the sample, around 30% is held by the ten largest clones. Here the sequenced sample was peripheral blood, taken before any cancer treatment. Receptors originate from a female donor over 55 with stage I lung adenocarcinoma.

The chain links TRBV5-1 to TRBJ2-1; the D gene is possibly TRBD1 (6 bases). This CDR3 has 17 amino acids. Germline loops: CDR1 SGHRS, CDR2 YFSETQ. The V and J ends lost 0 bases and 3 bases respectively, with 16 bases between them. CDR3 nucleotide sequence: TGCGCCAGCAGCTTGGGTGCAGGGGCGAACCTCTACAATGAGCAGTTCTTC. Residues: CASSLGAGANLYNEQFF.

CDR3 bases: TGCGCCAGCAGCTTGGGCGGGACAGAGAGCACAGATACGCAGTATTTT. Translated: CASSLGGTESTDTQYF. The rearrangement links TRBV5-1 to TRBJ2-3, with D maybe TRBD1 (7 bases). Trimming removed 0 bases from V and 0 bases from J, with 11 bases in between. Germline CDR1 SGHRS, CDR2 YFSETQ. The CDR3 loop spans 16 amino acids.

This clone was counted between two and nine times. This rearrangement joins TRBV2 to TRBJ1-2; D not resolved. V was trimmed by 7 bases and J by 6 bases, leaving 15 bases between them. The V gene's germline CDR1 is SNHLY and CDR2 FYNNEI. The CDR3 is 13 amino acids. The CDR3 coding sequence is TGTGCCAGCAAGAACGACATTTTGGATGGCTACACCTTC. Translation: CASKNDILDGYTF.

The chain has TRBV30 and TRBJ2-1; D is uncertain. From germline, CDR1 is GTSNPN and CDR2 SVGIG (reference sequence). The CDR3 has 12 amino acids. Deletions cut 3 bases from V and 10 bases from J, with 13 bases between. CDR3 sequence (DNA): TGTGCCTGGAGAAAATCGGTCGGCGAGCAGTTCTTC. This encodes CAWRKSVGEQFF.

The genes are TRBV6-5 and TRBJ2-2; TRBD2 is a possible D gene (6 bases). The V end was cut by 4 bases, the J end by 4 bases, with 10 bases between. Germline CDR1 and CDR2: MNHEY and SVGAGI. The CDR3 loop spans 14 amino acids. The CDR3 DNA is TGTGCCAGCAGTTTCACGGGAGTCACCGGGGAGCTGTTTTTT. Protein: CASSFTGVTGELFF.

The chain is built from TRBV9 and TRBJ1-1; tentatively, D is TRBD1 (6 bases). Trimming left V 6 bases short and J 0 bases short, with 15 bases between. The length of the CDR3 is 15 residues. CDR1 and CDR2 from the germline V gene are SGDLS and YYNGEE. In DNA form, the CDR3 reads TGTGCCAGCACTCGGGGGCTTTCAATGAACACTGAAGCTTTCTTT. It encodes CASTRGLSMNTEAFF.

The rearrangement joins TRBV11-2 to TRBJ2-7; weak D call: TRBD1 (7 bases). Trimming shortened V by 1 base and J by 0 bases, and 13 bases separated the two germline ends. In germline, CDR1 is SGHAT, CDR2 FQNNGV. CDR3 length equals 16 residues. The CDR3 reads CASSLVGGTASYEQYF. The CDR3 DNA reads as TGTGCCAGCAGCTTAGTAGGCGGGACAGCCTCCTACGAGCAGTACTTC.

The CDR3 spells CASSLAPTGDTQYF. In nucleotides, the CDR3 is TGTGCCAGCAGCTTAGCGCCAACTGGAGATACGCAGTATTTT. This chain connects TRBV7-9 to TRBJ2-3, with D hard to call. Germline V lookup: CDR1 SEHNR, CDR2 FQNEAQ (reference sequence). Trimming removed 0 bases from V and 5 bases from J, with 9 bases in between. The CDR3 runs 14 residues.

This rearrangement joins TRBV7-2 to TRBJ2-2, with D possibly being TRBD1 or TRBD2 (5 bases each). The V gene's germline CDR1 is SGHTA and CDR2 FQGNSA. Trimming removed 8 bases from V and 0 bases from J, with 10 bases in between. This CDR3 region has 14 residues. Here the CDR3 DNA reads TGTGCCAGCTCCGGGACGTCGAACACCGGGGAGCTGTTTTTT. Protein: CASSGTSNTGELFF. The full variable domain, in which reference TRBV7-2 and TRBJ2-2 provide the parts outside the CDR3, is GAGVSQSPSNKVTEKGKDVELRCDPISGHTALYWYRQSLGQGLEFLIYFQGNSAPDKSGLPSDRFSAERTGGSVSTLTIQRTQQEDSAVYLCASSGTSNTGELFFGEGSRLTVL.

This sequence joins TRBV14 and TRBJ2-1; D not resolved. This CDR3 comprises 15 residues. CDR1 and CDR2 from the germline V gene are SGHDN and FVKESK. The V end lost 4 bases, the J end lost 4 bases, and 14 bases lay between the germline ends. DNA for the CDR3: TGTGCCAGCAGCCGAGTCTTGGTGGGATACAATGAGCAGTTCTTC. Amino acid sequence: CASSRVLVGYNEQFF.

The J gene is TRBJ1-1, the V gene TRBV18; the D is unclear. The germline gives CDR1 KGHSH, CDR2 LQKENI. Trimming pared 6 bases from V and 1 base from J, leaving 27 bases between. The CDR3 length is 19 residues. CDR3: CASSSAVPAETKPNTEAFF. DNA of the CDR3: TGTGCCAGCTCGAGTGCAGTCCCGGCAGAGACAAAACCGAACACTGAAGCTTTCTTT. Combining the CDR3 with reference TRBV18 and TRBJ1-1 gives the whole variable domain NAGVMQNPRHLVRRRGQEARLRCSPMKGHSHVYWYRQLPEEGLKFMVYLQKENIIDESGMPKERFSAEFPKEGPSILRIQQVVRGDSAAYFCASSSAVPAETKPNTEAFFGQGTRLTVV.

V usage is TRBV6-1 and J usage is TRBJ1-2, with D unclear. The ends were cut back, 0 bases at V and 4 bases at J, with 12 bases in the middle. The CDR3 is 15 residues long. Germline CDR1 and CDR2: MNHNS and SASEGT. The CDR3 DNA is TGTGCCAGCAGTGAAGCTCCAGGCACCTTCTATGGCTACACCTTC. This gives the protein CASSEAPGTFYGYTF.

As for this clone: Mismatch with germline at one junction end may stem from a read error. The chain carries TRBV7-7 and TRBJ2-5; 14 bases are a match to TRBD2. Germline V lookup: CDR1 SSHAT, CDR2 FNYEAQ (reference sequence). The CDR3 has 16 amino acids. CDR3 region: CASSLGLAGVQETQYF. The CDR3 DNA is TGTGCTAGCAGCTTGGGACTAGCGGGGGTGCAAGAGACCCAGTACTTC.

The chain carries TRBV28 and TRBJ2-7, with D possibly matching TRBD1 (5 bases). Trimming removed 7 bases at V and 9 bases at J, with 19 bases between. CDR1 and CDR2 from the germline V gene are MDHEN and SYDVKM. The CDR3 consists of 13 residues. CDR3 bases: TGTGCCAGCAAAAGGCAGGGTATTAAGGCGCAGTACTTC. It translates to CASKRQGIKAQYF.

This sequence joins TRBV7-9 and TRBJ1-1; TRBD1 agrees at 10 bases. CDR1 SEHNR and CDR2 FQNEAQ come from the germline V gene (reference sequence). Germline trimming cut 8 bases from V and 6 bases from J; bases unmatched to any gene: 12. The CDR3 contains 15 residues. CDR3 amino acids: CASDRGPGQGPEAFF. CDR3 nucleotide sequence: TGTGCCAGCGACCGGGGTCCGGGACAGGGGCCTGAAGCTTTCTTT.

This clone came up a few times. The genes are TRBV28 and TRBJ2-7, with D unresolved. This CDR3 has 12 residues. V lost 8 bases, J lost 2 bases, and 10 bases lay in between. Looked up from germline, CDR1 is MDHEN and CDR2 is SYDVKM. The CDR3 reads CASSFGAYEQYF. CDR3 in DNA: TGTGCCAGCTCCTTCGGCGCCTACGAGCAGTACTTC. Based on the CDR3 plus reference TRBV28 and TRBJ2-7, the full variable domain is DVKVTQSSRYLVKRTGEKVFLECVQDMDHENMFWYRQDPGLGLRLIYFSYDVKMKEKGDIPEGYSVSREKKERFSLILESASTNQTSMYLCASSFGAYEQYFGPGTRLTVT.

This chain connects TRBV28 to TRBJ1-1, with D maybe TRBD1 (5 bases). This CDR3 comprises 15 residues. V lost 3 bases and J 3 bases, leaving 14 bases between the germline ends. CDR1 and CDR2 from the germline V gene are MDHEN and SYDVKM. The CDR3: CASSFRGGADTEAFF. In DNA, the CDR3 is TGTGCCAGCAGTTTTCGGGGCGGGGCAGACACTGAAGCTTTCTTT.

CDR3 DNA: TGTGCCAGCAGCTTCAGGGGAGGTGGGGAGACCCAGTACTTC. Encoded protein: CASSFRGGGETQYF. This chain links TRBV11-2 with TRBJ2-5; the D gene could be TRBD1 or TRBD2 (6 bases each). Trimming left V 3 bases short and J 5 bases short, with 13 bases between. The CDR3 runs 14 residues. The germline V gene encodes CDR1 SGHAT and CDR2 FQNNGV. Supplemented by reference TRBV11-2 and TRBJ2-5, the full variable domain reads EAGVAQSPRYKIIEKRQSVAFWCNPISGHATLYWYQQILGQGPKLLIQFQNNGVVDDSQLPKDRFSAERLKGVDSTLKIQPAKLEDSAVYLCASSFRGGGETQYFGPGTRLLVL.

This chain connects TRBV7-3 to TRBJ2-1, with 9 bases that match TRBD1. Germline V gene data show CDR1 as SGHTA and CDR2 as FQGTGA. V lost 1 base, J lost 10 bases, and 8 bases stayed unmatched. This CDR3 spans 15 amino acids. CDR3 DNA: TGTGCCAGCAGCTTAATGGGACAGGGATTCAGCGAGCAGTTCTTC. Translated: CASSLMGQGFSEQFF.

The chain carries TRBV7-9 and TRBJ1-4; D is ambiguous. V shed 1 base and J shed 0 bases, with 9 bases lying between them. This CDR3 comprises 16 residues. Germline V CDR1 and CDR2: SEHNR, FQNEAQ (reference sequence). CDR3 amino acids: CASSLGPATTNEKLFF. The CDR3 DNA reads TGTGCCAGCAGCTTAGGACCCGCCACAACTAATGAAAAACTGTTTTTT.